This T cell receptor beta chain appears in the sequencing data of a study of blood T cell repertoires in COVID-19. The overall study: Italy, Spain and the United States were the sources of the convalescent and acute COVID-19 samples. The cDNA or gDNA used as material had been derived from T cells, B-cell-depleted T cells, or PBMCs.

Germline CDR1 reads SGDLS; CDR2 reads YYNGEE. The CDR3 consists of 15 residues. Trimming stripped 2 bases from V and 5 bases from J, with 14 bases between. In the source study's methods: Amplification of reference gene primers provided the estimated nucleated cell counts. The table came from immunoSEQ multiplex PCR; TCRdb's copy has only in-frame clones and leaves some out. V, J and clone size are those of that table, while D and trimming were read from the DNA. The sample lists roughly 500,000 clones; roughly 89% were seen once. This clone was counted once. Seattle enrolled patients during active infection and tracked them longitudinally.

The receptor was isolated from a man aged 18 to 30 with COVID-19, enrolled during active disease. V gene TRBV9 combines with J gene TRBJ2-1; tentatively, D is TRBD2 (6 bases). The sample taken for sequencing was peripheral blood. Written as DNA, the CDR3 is TGTGCCAGCAGCGTTGCGGCTGGCGGGAACAATGAGCAGTTCTTC. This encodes CASSVAAGGNNEQFF.